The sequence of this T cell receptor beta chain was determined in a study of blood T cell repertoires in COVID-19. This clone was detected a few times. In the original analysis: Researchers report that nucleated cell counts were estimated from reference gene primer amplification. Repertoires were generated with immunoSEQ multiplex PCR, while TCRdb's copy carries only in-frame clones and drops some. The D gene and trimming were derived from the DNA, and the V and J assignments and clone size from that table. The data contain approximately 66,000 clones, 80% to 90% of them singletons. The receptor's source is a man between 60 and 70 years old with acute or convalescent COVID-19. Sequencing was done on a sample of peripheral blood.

The CDR3 spells CASSSTGDSGNTIYF. CDR3 nucleotides: TGCGCCAGCAGCTCAACAGGGGACTCTGGAAACACCATATATTTT. The chain combines TRBV5-1 with TRBJ1-3; 7 bases match TRBD1. The V segment lost 3 bases and the J segment 0 bases; nucleotides outside the gene matches: 3. Germline CDR1 SGHRS, CDR2 YFSETQ. This CDR3 contains 15 residues.